These T cell receptor beta chains were read from a single sample in a study of blood T cell repertoires in COVID-19. Assay used: immunoSEQ multiplex PCR; TCRdb lists only in-frame clones, some missing. In the table there are roughly 350,000 clones, over 75% of which are singletons. The material sequenced was peripheral blood. Receptors were obtained from a woman under 40 with COVID-19, enrolled during active disease. Each CDR3 is given with its conserved first and last residue. A D gene is named only where the DNA matches it firmly. Rows give clone size only sometimes, using once, few, many, or a class for an expanded clone.

abundance,d_gene,j_gene,v_gene,CDR3aa,CDR3nt
NA,TRBD1,TRBJ2-1,TRBV5-5,CASSLGDRVINEQFF,TGTGCCAGCAGCTTGGGAGACAGGGTAATTAATGAGCAGTTCTTC
NA,TRBD1,TRBJ1-5,TRBV6-2/TRBV6-3,CASSYPGQGSNQPQHF,TGTGCCAGCAGTTACCCGGGACAGGGGAGTAATCAGCCCCAGCATTTT
few,NA,TRBJ1-6,TRBV7-2,CASSLVAQYNSPLHF,TGTGCCAGCAGCTTAGTGGCTCAGTATAATTCACCCCTCCACTTT
NA,NA,TRBJ2-1,TRBV4-3,CASSQERGGGAYNEQFF,TGCGCCAGCAGCCAAGAGCGGGGTGGGGGAGCCTACAATGAGCAGTTCTTC
NA,TRBD2,TRBJ2-1,TRBV19,CASKLAGGSYEQFF,TGTGCCAGTAAACTAGCGGGAGGATCATATGAGCAGTTCTTC
NA,TRBD2,TRBJ2-1,TRBV27,CASSSLSGRFYNEQFF,TGTGCCAGCAGTTCACTCAGCGGGAGGTTCTACAATGAGCAGTTCTTC
NA,NA,TRBJ2-1,TRBV9,CASSAGGRWDEQFF,TGTGCCAGCAGTGCCGGGGGACGGTGGGATGAGCAGTTCTTC
NA,TRBD2,TRBJ2-7,TRBV6-2/TRBV6-3,CASSYPGLGEQYF,TGTGCCAGCAGTTACCCGGGACTAGGCGAGCAGTACTTC
NA,NA,TRBJ2-3,TRBV7-9,CASSLAGADTQYF,TGTGCCAGCAGCTTAGCGGGGGCGGATACGCAGTATTTT
few,TRBD2,TRBJ2-1,TRBV7-6,CASSLAPASGRAVQFF,TGTGCCAGCAGCTTAGCGCCGGCTAGCGGGAGGGCCGTGCAGTTCTTC
NA,TRBD2,TRBJ2-3,TRBV6-4,CASRPGVREGRDTQYF,TGTGCCAGCAGGCCCGGTGTGCGGGAGGGCCGAGATACGCAGTATTTT
NA,TRBD1,TRBJ2-3,TRBV24-1,CATSPRRGTGLTDTQYF,TGTGCCACCAGCCCACGTAGGGGGACAGGGCTCACAGATACGCAGTATTTT
once,NA,TRBJ2-3,TRBV7-9,CASSLGSVVPHTDTQYF,TGTGCCAGCAGCTTAGGGTCAGTGGTCCCCCACACAGATACGCAGTATTTT
NA,TRBD1,TRBJ2-5,TRBV27,CASRSSRTGLPETQYF,TGTGCCAGCAGGTCGTCTAGGACAGGGCTTCCAGAGACCCAGTACTTC
NA,TRBD2,TRBJ2-4,TRBV19,CASSIDSSSGKNIQYF,TGTGCCAGTAGTATCGACTCGTCTAGCGGGAAAAACATTCAGTACTTC
NA,TRBD1,TRBJ2-3,TRBV6-2/TRBV6-3,CASSYQGAEYF,TGTGCCAGCAGTTATCAGGGGGCAGAGTATTTT
NA,NA,TRBJ2-5,TRBV5-6,CASSSRILILGQETQYF,TGTGCCAGCAGCTCGCGAATTTTAATCCTAGGTCAAGAGACCCAGTACTTC
NA,NA,TRBJ1-1,TRBV28,CASTPGGFNTEAFF,TGTGCCAGCACCCCCGGGGGATTCAACACTGAAGCTTTCTTT
NA,NA,TRBJ2-1,TRBV18,CASSPLGRSNEQFF,TGTGCCAGCTCACCCCTTGGAAGGAGCAATGAGCAGTTCTTC
once,TRBD1,TRBJ1-2,TRBV10-2,CASSLSGTGGQAHSYTF,TGCGCCAGCAGTTTATCCGGGACAGGGGGTCAGGCGCATAGCTACACCTTC
NA,NA,TRBJ1-6,TRBV27,CASRLSENSPLHF,TGTGCCAGCCGGTTATCGGAGAATTCACCCCTCCACTTT
NA,NA,TRBJ1-5,TRBV2,CASKAGLSNQPQHF,TGTGCCTCAAAAGCGGGACTGAGCAATCAGCCCCAGCATTTT
NA,TRBD2,TRBJ2-3,TRBV28,CASKSGTHGLARPDTQYF,TGTGCCAGCAAGTCCGGGACCCACGGACTAGCCCGCCCAGATACGCAGTATTTT
NA,TRBD1,TRBJ1-4,TRBV6-5,CASSFQGAPEKLFF,TGTGCCAGCAGTTTCCAGGGGGCCCCTGAAAAACTGTTTTTT
NA,TRBD2,TRBJ2-3,TRBV4-1,CASSQSQLADGQYF,TGCGCCAGCAGCCAATCACAACTAGCGGACGGGCAGTATTTT
NA,TRBD2,TRBJ2-7,TRBV9,CASSLSGSKYEQYF,TGTGCCAGCAGCCTTAGCGGGAGTAAGTACGAGCAGTACTTC
NA,TRBD2,TRBJ2-7,TRBV6-4,CASSDSPLASSYEQYF,TGTGCCAGCAGTGACTCGCCACTAGCGAGCTCCTACGAGCAGTACTTC
NA,NA,TRBJ2-1,TRBV11-2,CASSSGPSGGYNEQFF,TGTGCCAGCAGCTCCGGTCCATCCGGCGGGTACAATGAGCAGTTCTTC
NA,NA,TRBJ2-5,TRBV3-1/TRBV3-2,CASSQTAPTSHETQYF,TGTGCCAGCAGCCAAACGGCCCCGACTAGTCACGAGACCCAGTACTTC
NA,TRBD2,TRBJ2-1,TRBV27,CASSLKGTSGRLPNEQFF,TGTGCCAGCAGTTTAAAAGGAACTAGCGGGCGGCTTCCCAATGAGCAGTTCTTC
NA,NA,TRBJ1-2,TRBV18,CASSPAQSQGYTF,TGTGCCAGCTCACCGGCACAGTCTCAGGGCTACACCTTC
NA,TRBD1,TRBJ1-5,TRBV19,CASSTWTGNDNQPQHF,TGTGCCAGTAGTACCTGGACAGGGAATGACAATCAGCCCCAGCATTTT
NA,TRBD2,TRBJ2-3,TRBV7-2,CASSSTSGTDTQYF,TGTGCCAGCAGTTCAACTAGCGGCACAGATACGCAGTATTTT